This T cell receptor (beta chain) was captured in a study of beta chain features in type 1 diabetes. General study results and limits: The study found that naive, central memory and Treg TCRB repertoires appeared more similar in patients than in healthy donors. Shorter TCRB CDR3s, moderately but significantly so, marked every one of the four CD4+ subsets in Type 1 diabetes patients. PCR might favor shorter templates, equally in patients and controls.

The CDR3 extends over 14 amino acids. Germline loops: CDR1 LGHNA, CDR2 YSLEER. V lost 4 bases, J lost 11 bases, and 5 bases stayed unmatched. The authors reverse transcribed all of the isolated RNA, so sequencing captured expressed TCRB transcripts. The repertoire was sequenced with immunoSEQ multiplex PCR; TCRdb's copy has only in-frame clones and lacks some. The repertoire holds hundreds of thousands of clones, with 14% to 15% as singletons. On this clone: Its antigen is undetermined.

The sequencing input was naive CD4+ T cells from blood. The rearrangement uses TRBV4-3 and TRBJ1-6; TRBD1 matches 10 bases. This sequence was found in a man between 18 and 35 years old with type 1 diabetes. CDR3 sequence (DNA): TGCGCCAGCAGCCTACGGACAGGGGGGACACCCCTCCACTTT. This gives the protein CASSLRTGGTPLHF.